The 30 T cell receptor beta chains given below trace back to one sample, sequenced in a study of control samples from healthy donors and cancer patients. Sequencing used immunoSEQ multiplex PCR; TCRdb keeps in-frame clones, though not all of them. This table holds 150,000 to 200,000 clones, almost 90% found once. What was sequenced was blood. All receptors come from a woman in her forties or fifties in good health.

The chain recombines TRBV5-5 with TRBJ2-7, with TRBD2 matching 9 bases. Germline V gives CDR1 SGHKS, CDR2 YYEKEE (reference sequence). Losses at the gene ends were 4 bases for V and 3 bases for J; bases not matched to a gene: 8. The length of the CDR3 is 15 residues. CDR3 nucleotide sequence: TGTGCCAGCAGCCGTAGCGGGAGTCATTACTACGAGCAGTACTTC. Amino acid sequence: CASSRSGSHYYEQYF. The full variable domain, its missing parts supplied by reference TRBV5-5 and TRBJ2-7, is DAGVTQSPTHLIKTRGQQVTLRCSPISGHKSVSWYQQVLGQGPQFIFQYYEKEERGRGNFPDRFSARQFPNYSSELNVNALLLGDSALYLCASSRSGSHYYEQYFGPGTRLTVT.

As regards this clone: Within the sample, other DNA sequences also encode this same CDR3. The chain is built from TRBV5-6 and TRBJ1-6; no reliable D call. V was trimmed by 0 bases and J by 8 bases, leaving 6 bases between them. Germline CDR1 and CDR2: SGHDT and YYEEEE. The CDR3 runs to 13 residues. CDR3 residues: CASSLALDSPLHF. The CDR3 nucleotides read TGTGCCAGCAGCTTGGCGCTGGATTCACCCCTCCACTTT. Based on the CDR3 plus reference TRBV5-6 and TRBJ1-6, the full variable domain is DAGVTQSPTHLIKTRGQQVTLRCSPKSGHDTVSWYQQALGQGPQFIFQYYEEEERQRGNFPDRFSGHQFPNYSSELNVNALLLGDSALYLCASSLALDSPLHFGNGTRLTVT.

The chain combines TRBV4-3 with TRBJ2-1, with 10 bases fitting TRBD1. The junction had 9 bases not matched to a gene; V was cut back by 4 bases and J by 9 bases. Germline V gene data show CDR1 as LGHNA and CDR2 as YSLEER. The CDR3 covers 15 residues. CDR3 in DNA: TGCGCCAGCAGCCGCGTGACAGGGGGCAAGGTTGAGCAGTTCTTC. Translating gives CASSRVTGGKVEQFF.

This clone appeared many times. The chain employs TRBV2 and TRBJ2-7, with D uncertain. This CDR3 contains 14 residues. V was cut by 6 bases and J by 3 bases, with 15 bases left in between. Per the germline V gene, CDR1 is SNHLY and CDR2 is FYNNEI. The CDR3 here is CASRGPALFYEQYF. The CDR3 DNA sequence: TGTGCCAGCAGGGGCCCAGCCTTATTCTACGAGCAGTACTTC.

The chain links TRBV27 to TRBJ2-5; D is possibly TRBD1 (5 bases). Germline assignment: CDR1 MNHEY and CDR2 SMNVEV (reference sequence). The V end lost 3 bases, the J end lost 6 bases, and 14 bases lay between the germline ends. CDR3 size: 14 residues. The DNA for the CDR3 is TGTGCCAGCAGTTTTATAGGGGTGATGAAGACCCAGTACTTC. Its translation: CASSFIGVMKTQYF.

The chain carries TRBV6-5 and TRBJ2-7; 7 bases map to TRBD1. After removal of 6 bases from V and 6 bases from J, the junction contained 5 bases not matched to a gene. The CDR3 is 12 residues long. From germline, CDR1 is MNHEY and CDR2 SVGAGI. CDR3 coding DNA: TGTGCCAGCAGCCGGACAGGTGGCGAGCAGTACTTC. Translation gives CASSRTGGEQYF.

This CDR3 is CASSSTGLEQPQHF. The CDR3 bases are TGTGCCAGCAGTTCGACAGGGTTAGAACAGCCCCAGCATTTT. The V call is TRBV28, the J call TRBJ1-5; 7 nucleotides agree with TRBD1. Trimming at V came to 4 bases and at J to 7 bases, leaving 7 bases not matched to a gene. Germline V CDR1 and CDR2: MDHEN, SYDVKM. The CDR3 extends over 14 amino acids.

This clone showed up just once. This chain links TRBV4-3 with TRBJ2-3; 11 nucleotides match TRBD2. J lost 5 bases, V lost 1 base, and 8 bases had no gene match. This CDR3 has 17 amino acids. Per the germline V gene, CDR1 is LGHNA and CDR2 is YSLEER. CDR3 region: CASSQALTSGVKDTQYF. The CDR3 nucleotides are TGCGCCAGCAGCCAAGCTTTGACTAGCGGGGTAAAAGATACGCAGTATTTT.

The chain employs TRBV4-3 and TRBJ2-1, with 8 nucleotides matching TRBD1. The CDR3 is 15 amino acids. The junction had 9 bases not matched to a gene; V was cut back by 5 bases and J by 6 bases. The germline V gene has CDR1 LGHNA and CDR2 YSLEER. The DNA for the CDR3 is TGCGCCAGCAGCTATTTGACAGGGGCAGGCAATGAGCAGTTCTTC. It is translated as CASSYLTGAGNEQFF.

The chain recombines TRBV12-3 or TRBV12-4 with TRBJ1-5; the D is unclear. The CDR3 runs 12 residues. V gave up 3 bases and J gave up 2 bases, with 2 bases separating them. The chain's CDR3 is CASSFGNQPQHF. The CDR3 coding sequence is TGTGCCAGCAGTTTTGGCAATCAGCCCCAGCATTTT.

The J gene is TRBJ2-1, the V gene TRBV15; tentatively, D is TRBD1 (6 bases). The CDR3 is 12 residues long. V lost 4 bases and J 10 bases, leaving 11 bases between the germline ends. CDR1 is LNHNV, CDR2 YYDKDF, per germline (reference sequence). The CDR3 here is CATSNRRGEQFF. The CDR3 bases are TGTGCCACCAGCAATAGAAGGGGGGAGCAGTTCTTC. The full variable domain, completed using reference TRBV15 and TRBJ2-1, is DAMVIQNPRYQVTQFGKPVTLSCSQTLNHNVMYWYQQKSSQAPKLLFHYYDKDFNNEADTPDNFQSRRPNTSFCFLDIRSPGLGDTAMYLCATSNRRGEQFFGPGTRLTVL.

V and J are TRBV18 and TRBJ1-1, with TRBD1 as a possible D gene (6 bases). The germline V gene encodes CDR1 KGHSH and CDR2 LQKENI. This CDR3 comprises 14 residues. The V and J ends lost 6 bases and 3 bases respectively, with 14 bases between them. CDR3 amino acids: CASSNYRADTEAFF. The CDR3 DNA is TGTGCCAGCTCCAATTACAGGGCAGACACTGAAGCTTTCTTT. Full variable domain (remainder filled in from reference TRBV18 and TRBJ1-1): NAGVMQNPRHLVRRRGQEARLRCSPMKGHSHVYWYRQLPEEGLKFMVYLQKENIIDESGMPKERFSAEFPKEGPSILRIQQVVRGDSAAYFCASSNYRADTEAFFGQGTRLTVV.

This chain uses TRBV18 with TRBJ1-6; 7 bases agree with TRBD1. This CDR3 has 13 residues. V dropped 8 bases and J dropped 2; count of bases not matched to a gene: 0. Per germline, CDR1 KGHSH and CDR2 LQKENI. The CDR3: CASGQAYNSPLHF. CDR3 sequence (DNA): TGTGCCAGCGGACAGGCCTATAATTCACCCCTCCACTTT.

The rearrangement joins TRBV10-3 to TRBJ2-4; maybe TRBD1 (5 bases). The CDR3 has 16 residues. Looked up from germline, CDR1 is ENHRY and CDR2 is SYGVKD. Trimming pared 4 bases from V and 1 base from J, leaving 14 bases between. The CDR3 sequence is CAISVSGSVAKNIQYF. CDR3 in DNA: TGTGCCATCAGTGTTTCAGGGTCGGTGGCCAAAAACATTCAGTACTTC.

The J gene is TRBJ2-7, the V gene TRBV19; 7 bases are shared with TRBD2. V gave up 4 bases and J gave up 0 bases; unmatched junction bases: 6. This CDR3 contains 15 residues. The germline V gene encodes CDR1 LNHDA and CDR2 SQIVND (reference sequence). DNA of the CDR3: TGTGCCAGTAGTACCACCGGGACTAACTCCTACGAGCAGTACTTC. It translates to CASSTTGTNSYEQYF.

The chain has TRBV30 and TRBJ1-5, with TRBD1 as a possible D gene (6 bases). Germline V gene data show CDR1 as GTSNPN and CDR2 as SVGIG (reference sequence). CDR3 length: 15 residues. Trimming stripped 4 bases from V and 4 bases from J, with 17 bases between. The CDR3 DNA reads as TGTGCCTGGACCCTAAAAGGGACACTTAATCAGCCCCAGCATTTT. Translated, it gives CAWTLKGTLNQPQHF.

The V call is TRBV5-6, the J call TRBJ2-2; 12 nucleotides align to TRBD2. The CDR3 length is 16 residues. The ends lost 4 bases at V and 7 bases at J; junction bases unmatched: 8. CDR1 and CDR2 from the germline V gene are SGHDT and YYEEEE. CDR3 bases: TGTGCCAGCAGCGATCGACTAGCGGGAGATAACGGGGAGCTGTTTTTT. This sequence encodes CASSDRLAGDNGELFF.

The chain joins TRBV6-5 to TRBJ1-5; a possible D gene is TRBD1 (6 bases). Germline V lookup: CDR1 MNHEY, CDR2 SVGAGI. The V and J ends lost 8 bases and 4 bases respectively, with 12 bases between them. The CDR3 has 13 residues. The CDR3, as DNA: TGTGCCAGCCGGGGACAACAGAATCAGCCCCAGCATTTT. It translates to CASRGQQNQPQHF.

The V and J genes are TRBV7-9 and TRBJ2-2; D gene uncertain. V was clipped by 5 bases and J by 3 bases, with 13 bases between them. There are 15 residues in the CDR3. From germline, CDR1 is SEHNR and CDR2 FQNEAQ (reference sequence). The CDR3 spells CASSPLPGYTGELFF. Here the CDR3 DNA reads TGTGCCAGCAGCCCTCTACCAGGCTACACCGGGGAGCTGTTTTTT.

This sequence joins TRBV18 and TRBJ1-1; a possible D gene is TRBD1 (5 bases). Germline V gives CDR1 KGHSH, CDR2 LQKENI. The CDR3 runs to 17 residues. V lost 5 bases to trimming and J lost 2 bases, with 21 bases between them. For the CDR3, the DNA is TGTGCCAGCTCATCAATCACCGGGACTGACGTTAACACTGAAGCTTTCTTT. Its translation is CASSSITGTDVNTEAFF.

This clone occurred once. The V gene is TRBV28, the J gene TRBJ2-5, with D unclear. This CDR3 spans 14 amino acids. V was clipped by 6 bases and J by 2 bases, with 13 bases between them. Looked up from germline, CDR1 is MDHEN and CDR2 is SYDVKM. Here the CDR3 DNA reads TGTGCCAGCAGCCTCGGATCGAATCAAGAGACCCAGTACTTC. Amino acid sequence: CASSLGSNQETQYF.

The chain carries TRBV5-4 and TRBJ2-5; TRBD2 agrees at 8 bases. CDR3 length equals 16 residues. V trimming: 2 bases; J trimming: 4 bases; junction bases outside the gene matches: 10. The V gene's germline CDR1 is SGHNT and CDR2 YYREEE (reference sequence). The CDR3 nucleotides read TGTGCCAGCAGCTTAACACGGGGACTAGAAGTAGAGACCCAGTACTTC. It yields the protein CASSLTRGLEVETQYF.

This rearrangement joins TRBV2 to TRBJ1-5; TRBD1 is a possible D gene (6 bases). The CDR3 has 17 amino acids. In germline, CDR1 is SNHLY, CDR2 FYNNEI. Trimming removed 4 bases at V and 0 bases at J, with 16 bases between. In DNA form, the CDR3 reads TGTGCCAGCAGTGGGACAGTTCCACGGTATAGCAATCAGCCCCAGCATTTT. Protein: CASSGTVPRYSNQPQHF.

This chain uses TRBV4-3 with TRBJ1-1; D is ambiguous. This CDR3 spans 13 amino acids. Germline V gives CDR1 LGHNA, CDR2 YSLEER. V was trimmed by 1 base and J by 4 bases, leaving 7 bases between them. The CDR3 loop reads CASSQVRGTEAFF. The CDR3 DNA reads as TGCGCCAGCAGCCAAGTTCGGGGCACTGAAGCTTTCTTT.

The rearrangement joins TRBV10-3 to TRBJ1-1; a possible D gene is TRBD1 (5 bases). Germline CDR1 and CDR2: ENHRY and SYGVKD. The length of the CDR3 is 16 residues. Trimming took off 4 bases at V and 1 base at J, with 16 bases between the two ends. CDR3 DNA sequence: TGTGCCATCAGTGCGGGGGGATCGGAGAGGAACACTGAAGCTTTCTTT. It codes for CAISAGGSERNTEAFF.

The rearrangement links TRBV27 to TRBJ2-7; D gene uncertain. The germline V and J ends were trimmed by 3 bases and 0 bases, with 12 bases remaining between them. Germline assignment: CDR1 MNHEY and CDR2 SMNVEV (reference sequence). The CDR3 has 15 amino acids. The CDR3 nucleotides are TGTGCCAGCAGTTTGGTCAGGTCCAGCTCCTACGAGCAGTACTTC. Translating it yields CASSLVRSSSYEQYF.

In DNA form, the CDR3 reads TGTGCCAGCAGTTTGTTACAGATGAACACTGAAGCTTTCTTT. Its protein is CASSLLQMNTEAFF. The chain combines TRBV28 with TRBJ1-1; D unclear. The CDR3 loop spans 14 amino acids. Germline-derived CDR1 and CDR2 are MDHEN and SYDVKM. Trimming left V 3 bases short and J 0 bases short, with 8 bases between.

V is TRBV6-5 and J is TRBJ1-2; 12 bases are shared with TRBD1. Germline V lookup: CDR1 MNHEY, CDR2 SVGAGI. The CDR3 loop spans 13 amino acids. With V trimmed by 6 bases and J by 8 bases, 4 bases remained unmatched. This chain's CDR3 is CASRGTGGRGYTF. Here the CDR3 DNA reads TGTGCCAGCAGGGGGACAGGGGGCCGGGGCTACACCTTC.

This rearrangement joins TRBV4-1 to TRBJ2-1, with 11 bases that match TRBD2. The CDR3 totals 16 residues. J lost 2 bases, V lost 5 bases, and 5 bases had no gene match. Germline CDR1 and CDR2: MGHRA and YSYEKL. The CDR3 DNA is TGCGCCAGCAGCGACCTACTAGCGGGAGCCTACAATGAGCAGTTCTTC. It translates to CASSDLLAGAYNEQFF.

CDR3 amino acids: CASSLVRTSNDNEQFF. CDR3 sequence (DNA): TGCGCCAGCAGCTTGGTTCGGACTAGCAACGACAATGAGCAGTTCTTC. This chain uses TRBV5-1 with TRBJ2-1, with TRBD2 matching over 8 bases. Trimming cost V 0 bases and J 5 bases; bases outside gene matches: 7. The CDR3 length is 16 residues. Germline CDR1 is SGHRS and CDR2 is YFSETQ. Supplemented by reference TRBV5-1 and TRBJ2-1, the full variable domain reads KAGVTQTPRYLIKTRGQQVTLSCSPISGHRSVSWYQQTPGQGLQFLFEYFSETQRNKGNFPGRFSGRQFSNSRSEMNVSTLELGDSALYLCASSLVRTSNDNEQFFGPGTRLTVL.